Here is one T cell receptor (beta chain) with its context. Germline CDR1 is SGHTA and CDR2 is FQGTGA. V was trimmed by 2 bases and J by 1 base, leaving 14 bases between them. The CDR3 contains 16 residues. Sequencing was performed with immunoSEQ multiplex PCR; in TCRdb, only in-frame clones are kept and a portion is missing. The sample lists more than 95,000 clones, about 88% occurring once. The data belong to a study of blood T cell repertoires in COVID-19. Overall study context: Italy, Spain and the United States were the sources of the convalescent and acute COVID-19 samples.

Sequenced: peripheral blood. This clonotype originated in a woman over 75 with acute or convalescent COVID-19. This chain connects TRBV7-3 to TRBJ1-1; D unresolved. The CDR3: CASSLYFRVGNTEAFF. The CDR3 DNA follows: TGTGCCAGCAGCTTATATTTTCGGGTCGGGAACACTGAAGCTTTCTTT.